A single sample gave rise to the 30 T cell receptor beta chains below, sequenced in a study of blood T cell repertoires in COVID-19. Profiling relied on immunoSEQ multiplex PCR, and the TCRdb table lists in-frame clones only, not all of them. The data show under 60,000 clones, roughly 85% seen once. The sequencing sample was made of peripheral blood. The receptors originated from a human donor in a cohort sampled during active COVID-19.

This chain links TRBV5-1 with TRBJ2-7; 14 bases are a match to TRBD2. Looked up from germline, CDR1 is SGHRS and CDR2 is YFSETQ. This CDR3 has 16 amino acids. The V gene end was trimmed by 4 bases and the J gene end by 0 bases; junction bases not matched to a gene: 3. CDR3 in amino acids: CASSPGLAGVSYEQYF. As DNA, the CDR3 is TGCGCCAGCAGCCCGGGACTAGCGGGAGTCTCCTACGAGCAGTACTTC. The entire variable domain, with the rest obtained from reference TRBV5-1 and TRBJ2-7, is as follows: KAGVTQTPRYLIKTRGQQVTLSCSPISGHRSVSWYQQTPGQGLQFLFEYFSETQRNKGNFPGRFSGRQFSNSRSEMNVSTLELGDSALYLCASSPGLAGVSYEQYFGPGTRLTVT.

The chain has TRBV6-2 or TRBV6-3 and TRBJ2-1, with D perhaps matching TRBD2 (5 bases). CDR3 length: 15 residues. Trimming removed 5 bases at V and 1 base at J, with 12 bases between. The germline gives CDR1 MNHEY, CDR2 SVGEGT. DNA for the CDR3: TGTGCCAGCAGTACAACGAGGGAATCCTACAATGAGCAGTTCTTC. This encodes CASSTTRESYNEQFF.

CDR3 sequence (DNA): TGTGCCAGTAGTATAGTCGGCCAAGAGACCCAGTACTTC. This gives the protein CASSIVGQETQYF. The chain is built from TRBV19 and TRBJ2-5; no clear D. V was cut by 1 base and J by 1 base, with 4 bases left in between. Germline CDR1 and CDR2: LNHDA and SQIVND (reference sequence). The CDR3 is 13 amino acids.

The genes are TRBV5-1 and TRBJ2-1, with D perhaps TRBD1 (6 bases). From germline, CDR1 is SGHRS and CDR2 YFSETQ. The CDR3 runs 12 residues. Trimming pared 1 base from V and 9 bases from J, leaving 8 bases between. CDR3 protein: CASSLPGAEQFF. The CDR3 DNA is TGCGCCAGCAGCTTGCCAGGGGCTGAGCAGTTCTTC.

V usage is TRBV29-1 and J usage is TRBJ2-7; the D gene is possibly TRBD1 (6 bases). V lost 3 bases and J 3 bases, leaving 6 bases between the germline ends. The CDR3 runs 11 residues. Germline CDR1 reads SQVTM; CDR2 reads ANQGSEA. The CDR3 sequence: CSVDRGYEQYF. In DNA, the CDR3 is TGCAGCGTTGACAGGGGCTACGAGCAGTACTTC.

This clone has more than one count but fewer than ten. J is TRBJ2-3 and V is TRBV4-2; 8 bases are shared with TRBD2. CDR1 is LGHNA and CDR2 is YNFKEQ in the germline V gene. This CDR3 comprises 17 residues. The trim removed 0 bases at V and 4 bases at J, leaving 9 bases unmatched. CDR3 amino acids: CASSQDGAGGGADTQYF. The CDR3 DNA follows: TGTGCCAGCAGCCAAGATGGGGCGGGAGGCGGGGCAGATACGCAGTATTTT.

V is TRBV7-9 and J is TRBJ2-1, with 9 bases aligning to TRBD2. The CDR3 is made up of 16 amino acids. With V trimmed by 5 bases and J by 0 bases, 5 bases remained unmatched. Germline CDR1 SEHNR, CDR2 FQNEAQ (reference sequence). In DNA form, the CDR3 reads TGTGCCAGCAGCGCCTATAGCGGGAGCTCCTACAATGAGCAGTTCTTC. Translating it yields CASSAYSGSSYNEQFF.

The chain has TRBV28 and TRBJ2-2; no definite D call. Trimming removed 5 bases at V and 7 bases at J, with 11 bases between. This CDR3 has 13 amino acids. Germline-derived CDR1 and CDR2 are MDHEN and SYDVKM. The CDR3 DNA sequence: TGTGCCAGCAGTCATGTACTACGCGGGGAGCTGTTTTTT. Its protein product is CASSHVLRGELFF. The full variable domain, its missing parts supplied by reference TRBV28 and TRBJ2-2, is DVKVTQSSRYLVKRTGEKVFLECVQDMDHENMFWYRQDPGLGLRLIYFSYDVKMKEKGDIPEGYSVSREKKERFSLILESASTNQTSMYLCASSHVLRGELFFGEGSRLTVL.

The chain employs TRBV2 and TRBJ1-4; D not certain. Between the trimmed V and J ends, which lost 6 bases and 6 bases, there was a span of 17 bases. CDR1 and CDR2 (germline): SNHLY, FYNNEI. CDR3 length: 15 amino acids. The CDR3 spells CASRLAGISYEKLFF. CDR3 DNA sequence: TGTGCCAGCAGATTGGCCGGGATTAGTTATGAAAAACTGTTTTTT.

V is TRBV20-1 and J is TRBJ1-5, with 10 bases matching TRBD1. Losses at the gene ends were 3 bases for V and 5 bases for J; bases not matched to a gene: 7. CDR1 and CDR2 (germline): DFQATT, SNEGSKA (reference sequence). This CDR3 spans 15 amino acids. CDR3 region: CSASPAGTGDQPQHF. The CDR3 nucleotides are TGCAGTGCTAGTCCGGCGGGGACAGGGGATCAGCCCCAGCATTTT.

This clone was recorded only once. V and J are TRBV2 and TRBJ2-1, with TRBD2 identical over 11 bases. The CDR3 covers 15 residues. Per the germline V gene, CDR1 is SNHLY and CDR2 is FYNNEI. The junction had 5 bases not matched to a gene; V was cut back by 6 bases and J by 4 bases. CDR3 sequence (DNA): TGTGCCAGCAGCAGGACTAGCGGGCATTACAATGAGCAGTTCTTC. This codes for CASSRTSGHYNEQFF.

As DNA, the CDR3 is TGTGCCAGTAGTATAACCCCCGGGTCTTATAGCAATCAGCCCCAGCATTTT. It encodes CASSITPGSYSNQPQHF. The V call is TRBV19, the J call TRBJ1-5; D is unclear. Germline V gene sequence: CDR1 LNHDA, CDR2 SQIVND (reference sequence). The V end was cut by 2 bases, the J end by 0 bases, with 14 bases between. The CDR3 loop spans 17 amino acids.

This rearrangement joins TRBV16 to TRBJ1-6; TRBD1 matches 10 bases. CDR3 length: 15 residues. Germline CDR1 KGHSY, CDR2 FQNENV. The trim removed 7 bases at V and 7 bases at J, leaving 7 bases unmatched. This CDR3 reads CASTLSTGGNSPLHF. CDR3 DNA sequence: TGTGCCAGCACCTTATCGACAGGGGGCAATTCACCCCTCCACTTT. Together with reference TRBV16 and TRBJ1-6, the CDR3 gives the full variable domain: GEEVAQTPKHLVRGEGQKAKLYCAPIKGHSYVFWYQQVLKNEFKFLISFQNENVFDETGMPKERFSAKCLPNSPCSLEIQATKLEDSAVYFCASTLSTGGNSPLHFGNGTRLTVT.

The DNA of the CDR3 is TGTGCCAGCCGCACTAGAGGACAGGGGGCCCGTGGTGACACTGAAGCTTTCTTT. Its protein product is CASRTRGQGARGDTEAFF. This chain links TRBV27 with TRBJ1-1, with 11 bases that match TRBD1. Germline V gives CDR1 MNHEY, CDR2 SMNVEV (reference sequence). CDR3 length: 18 amino acids. Losses at the gene ends were 8 bases for V and 3 bases for J; bases not matched to a gene: 17.

The rearrangement links TRBV15 to TRBJ2-3; 7 bases match TRBD1. Trimming took 0 bases from V and 4 from J; bases not matched to a gene: 10. In germline, CDR1 is LNHNV, CDR2 YYDKDF (reference sequence). The CDR3 has 17 residues. The CDR3 DNA sequence: TGTGCCACCAGCAGAGACAAGGGGGCGCGAGGCCCAGATACGCAGTATTTT. Amino acids: CATSRDKGARGPDTQYF. Drawing the rest from reference TRBV15 and TRBJ2-3, the complete variable domain is DAMVIQNPRYQVTQFGKPVTLSCSQTLNHNVMYWYQQKSSQAPKLLFHYYDKDFNNEADTPDNFQSRRPNTSFCFLDIRSPGLGDTAMYLCATSRDKGARGPDTQYFGPGTRLTVL.

This chain links TRBV2 with TRBJ2-1; TRBD2 might be the D (5 bases). The CDR3 runs to 13 residues. Germline assignment: CDR1 SNHLY and CDR2 FYNNEI. Trimming left V 2 bases short and J 8 bases short, with 10 bases between. CDR3: CASSEISSHEQFF. CDR3 nucleotide sequence: TGTGCCAGCAGTGAAATCTCTAGCCATGAGCAGTTCTTC. The complete variable domain, with remaining parts taken from reference TRBV2 and TRBJ2-1, reads EPEVTQTPSHQVTQMGQEVILRCVPISNHLYFYWYRQILGQKVEFLVSFYNNEISEKSEIFDDQFSVERPDGSNFTLKIRSTKLEDSAMYFCASSEISSHEQFFGPGTRLTVL.

V is TRBV4-1 and J is TRBJ1-5, with TRBD1 matching over 8 bases. The V gene's germline CDR1 is MGHRA and CDR2 YSYEKL. The V and J ends lost 3 bases and 7 bases, in that order; junction bases with no gene match: 11. This CDR3 has 16 residues. The CDR3 coding sequence is TGCGCCAGCAGCCACCTACCTTCGGGACAGGAGCAGCCCCAGCATTTT. It specifies CASSHLPSGQEQPQHF.

The rearrangement joins TRBV11-2 to TRBJ2-5, with 7 nucleotides matching TRBD1. Trimming at V came to 5 bases and at J to 1 base, leaving 4 bases not matched to a gene. This CDR3 spans 14 amino acids. Germline CDR1 is SGHAT and CDR2 is FQNNGV. The CDR3 loop is CASSPRTGQETQYF. As DNA, the CDR3 is TGTGCCAGCAGCCCCCGGACAGGCCAAGAGACCCAGTACTTC.

The rearrangement uses TRBV30 and TRBJ1-2; 8 nucleotides match TRBD1. Germline V CDR1 and CDR2: GTSNPN, SVGIG (reference sequence). V gave up 0 bases and J gave up 4 bases; unmatched junction bases: 1. CDR3 size: 13 residues. CDR3 bases: TGTGCCTGGAGTGTGGACAGGGTCTATGGCTACACCTTC. Amino acid sequence: CAWSVDRVYGYTF.

This chain links TRBV28 with TRBJ1-4, with a possible D match to TRBD1 (6 bases). V lost 6 bases to trimming and J lost 6 bases, with 20 bases between them. This CDR3 contains 16 residues. Germline V CDR1 and CDR2: MDHEN, SYDVKM. CDR3 DNA: TGTGCCAGCAGCCTTGTCCCGGACAGCAGATATGAAAAACTGTTTTTT. Translating gives CASSLVPDSRYEKLFF.

The chain recombines TRBV18 with TRBJ1-2; TRBD1 is a possible D gene (6 bases). The ends were cut back, 3 bases at V and 3 bases at J, with 14 bases in the middle. The CDR3 totals 15 residues. CDR1 and CDR2 from the germline V gene are KGHSH and LQKENI. CDR3 residues: CASSPVQGRDYGYTF. The CDR3 DNA reads as TGTGCCAGCTCACCGGTACAGGGACGGGACTATGGCTACACCTTC.

This chain connects TRBV19 to TRBJ1-1; D is possibly TRBD1 (5 bases). V was cut by 5 bases and J by 0 bases, with 10 bases left in between. CDR1 and CDR2 (germline): LNHDA, SQIVND (reference sequence). The CDR3 consists of 14 residues. CDR3 nucleotides: TGTGCCAGTAGTCAGACAGCATTGAACACTGAAGCTTTCTTT. Translating gives CASSQTALNTEAFF.

V usage is TRBV29-1 and J usage is TRBJ2-3; 9 positions agree with TRBD1. The CDR3 covers 18 residues. The trim removed 4 bases at V and 4 bases at J, leaving 18 bases unmatched. Per the germline V gene, CDR1 is SQVTM and CDR2 is ANQGSEA. This CDR3 is CSVAPVPGGQGKADTQYF. CDR3 in DNA: TGCAGCGTTGCACCCGTCCCAGGGGGACAGGGTAAGGCAGATACGCAGTATTTT.

This rearrangement joins TRBV12-3 or TRBV12-4 to TRBJ2-5; no definite D call. Trimming took 7 bases from V and 0 from J, leaving 9 bases between them. The CDR3 is 13 amino acids. CDR3 coding DNA: TGTGCCAGCACTAGAGAGAACCAAGAGACCCAGTACTTC. The encoded protein is CASTRENQETQYF.

The rearrangement uses TRBV2 and TRBJ2-5, with a weak D call TRBD1 (6 bases). V was shortened by 7 bases and J by 3 bases, with 12 bases between the two germline ends. The germline CDR1 and CDR2 sequences are SNHLY and FYNNEI. The CDR3 length is 13 residues. CDR3 sequence (DNA): TGTGCCAGCATGGCTTGGACAGAAGAGACCCAGTACTTC. Translating gives CASMAWTEETQYF.

The CDR3 reads CASSLVGGVLGTDTQYF. CDR3 nucleotides: TGTGCCAGCAGTTTAGTGGGGGGGGTTTTGGGCACAGATACGCAGTATTTT. This sequence joins TRBV28 and TRBJ2-3; TRBD2 matches at 7 bases. This CDR3 spans 17 amino acids. The V and J ends lost 2 bases and 1 base, in that order; junction bases with no gene match: 9. Germline lookup yields CDR1 MDHEN and CDR2 SYDVKM.

The rearrangement links TRBV28 to TRBJ1-2; 7 bases agree with TRBD1. The CDR3 loop spans 15 amino acids. Per germline, CDR1 MDHEN and CDR2 SYDVKM. Trimming at V came to 6 bases and at J to 0 bases, leaving 7 bases not matched to a gene. In DNA form, the CDR3 reads TGTGCCAGCAGATACGGACAGGTGGCTAACTATGGCTACACCTTC. Protein product: CASRYGQVANYGYTF.

This clone was detected once. This chain uses TRBV11-2 with TRBJ2-1, with a tentative D call TRBD2 (6 bases). Germline CDR1 is SGHAT and CDR2 is FQNNGV. V was trimmed by 7 bases and J by 3 bases, leaving 16 bases between them. This CDR3 has 15 amino acids. CDR3 loop: CASTRGLANYNEQFF. CDR3 DNA sequence: TGTGCCAGCACTCGAGGGCTAGCGAACTACAATGAGCAGTTCTTC.

The chain uses TRBV28 and TRBJ2-6, with 8 bases matching TRBD1. Germline V gives CDR1 MDHEN, CDR2 SYDVKM. With V trimmed by 7 bases and J by 1 base, 12 bases remained unmatched. The CDR3 is 18 amino acids. The CDR3 DNA sequence: TGTGCCAGCATCGGTCAGGGGGCCCTTATTTCTGGGGCCAACGTCCTGACTTTC. This codes for CASIGQGALISGANVLTF.

The genes are TRBV4-1 and TRBJ2-5; 11 bases fit TRBD2. The CDR3 runs to 17 residues. J lost 2 bases, V lost 1 base, and 6 bases had no gene match. Germline V gives CDR1 MGHRA, CDR2 YSYEKL. The CDR3 here is CASSQAGTSGLQETQYF. CDR3 coding DNA: TGCGCCAGCAGCCAAGCCGGGACTAGCGGACTACAAGAGACCCAGTACTTC.